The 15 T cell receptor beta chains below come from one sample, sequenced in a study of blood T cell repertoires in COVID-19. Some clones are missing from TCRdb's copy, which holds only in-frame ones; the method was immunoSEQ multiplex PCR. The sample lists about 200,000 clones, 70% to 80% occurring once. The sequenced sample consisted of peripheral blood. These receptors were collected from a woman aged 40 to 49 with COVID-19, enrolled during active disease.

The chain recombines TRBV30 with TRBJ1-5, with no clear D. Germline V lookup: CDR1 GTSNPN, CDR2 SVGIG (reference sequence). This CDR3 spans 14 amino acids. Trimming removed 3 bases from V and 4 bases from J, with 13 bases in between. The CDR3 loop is CAWSEVVLNQPQHF. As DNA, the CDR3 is TGTGCCTGGAGCGAGGTAGTTTTGAATCAGCCCCAGCATTTT. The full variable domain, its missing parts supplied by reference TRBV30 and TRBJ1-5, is SQTIHQWPATLVQPVGSPLSLECTVEGTSNPNLYWYRQAAGRGLQLLFYSVGIGQISSEVPQNLSASRPQDRQFILSSKKLLLSDSGFYLCAWSEVVLNQPQHFGDGTRLSIL.

CDR3 DNA: TGTGCCAGCAGCGCACAACAGGGAAGTGGTGAAAAACTGTTTTTT. Its protein product is CASSAQQGSGEKLFF. The V gene is TRBV9, the J gene TRBJ1-4, with D possibly TRBD1 on 6 matching bases. Looked up from germline, CDR1 is SGDLS and CDR2 is YYNGEE. This CDR3 comprises 15 residues. V gave up 3 bases and J gave up 7 bases, with 16 bases separating them.

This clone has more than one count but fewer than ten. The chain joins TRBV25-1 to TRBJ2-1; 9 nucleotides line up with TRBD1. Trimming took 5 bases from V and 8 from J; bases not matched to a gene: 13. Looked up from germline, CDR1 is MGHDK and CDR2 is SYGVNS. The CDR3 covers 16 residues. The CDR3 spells CASSFIGTGSGHEQFF. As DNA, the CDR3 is TGTGCCAGCAGTTTCATCGGGACAGGGTCTGGGCATGAGCAGTTCTTC.

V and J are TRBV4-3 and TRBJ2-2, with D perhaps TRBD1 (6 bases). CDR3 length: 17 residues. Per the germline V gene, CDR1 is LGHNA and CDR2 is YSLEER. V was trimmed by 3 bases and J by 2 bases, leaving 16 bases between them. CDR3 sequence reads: CASSQYAGAVNTGELFF. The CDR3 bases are TGCGCCAGCAGCCAGTATGCAGGGGCGGTAAACACCGGGGAGCTGTTTTTT.

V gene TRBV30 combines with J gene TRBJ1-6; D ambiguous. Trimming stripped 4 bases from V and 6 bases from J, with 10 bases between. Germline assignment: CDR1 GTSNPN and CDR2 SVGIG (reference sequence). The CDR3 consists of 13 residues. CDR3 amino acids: CAWTRQFNSPLHF. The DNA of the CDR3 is TGTGCCTGGACGCGGCAGTTTAATTCACCCCTCCACTTT.

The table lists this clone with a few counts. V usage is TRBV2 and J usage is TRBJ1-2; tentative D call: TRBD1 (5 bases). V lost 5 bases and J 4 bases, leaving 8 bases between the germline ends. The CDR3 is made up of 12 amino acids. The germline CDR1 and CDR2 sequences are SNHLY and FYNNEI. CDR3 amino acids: CASSRDSYGYTF. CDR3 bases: TGTGCCAGCAGTCGCGACAGCTATGGCTACACCTTC.

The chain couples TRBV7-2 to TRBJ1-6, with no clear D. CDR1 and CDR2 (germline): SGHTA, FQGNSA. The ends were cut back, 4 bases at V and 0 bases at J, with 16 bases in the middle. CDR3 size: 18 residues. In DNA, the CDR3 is TGTGCCAGCAGCTCCCCCCTGGGAGGGAGCTCCTATAATTCACCCCTCCACTTT. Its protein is CASSSPLGGSSYNSPLHF. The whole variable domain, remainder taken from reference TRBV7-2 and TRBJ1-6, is GAGVSQSPSNKVTEKGKDVELRCDPISGHTALYWYRQSLGQGLEFLIYFQGNSAPDKSGLPSDRFSAERTGGSVSTLTIQRTQQEDSAVYLCASSSPLGGSSYNSPLHFGNGTRLTVT.

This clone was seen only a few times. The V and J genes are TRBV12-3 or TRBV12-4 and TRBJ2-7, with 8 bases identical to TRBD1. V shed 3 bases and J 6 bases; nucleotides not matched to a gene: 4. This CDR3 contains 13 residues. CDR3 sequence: CASSFRGQAEQYF. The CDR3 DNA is TGTGCCAGCAGTTTCAGGGGGCAGGCCGAGCAGTACTTC.

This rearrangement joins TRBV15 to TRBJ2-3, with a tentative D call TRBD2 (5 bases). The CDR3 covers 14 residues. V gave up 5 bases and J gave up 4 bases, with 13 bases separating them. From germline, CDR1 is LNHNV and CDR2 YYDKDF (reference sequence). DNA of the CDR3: TGTGCCACCAGCGATTCTAGCCGGCCAGATACGCAGTATTTT. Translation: CATSDSSRPDTQYF.

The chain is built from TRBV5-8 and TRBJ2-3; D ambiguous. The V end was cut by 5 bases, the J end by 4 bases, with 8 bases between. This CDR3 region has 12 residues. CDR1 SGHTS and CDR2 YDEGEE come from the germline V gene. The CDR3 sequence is CASRVASDTQYF. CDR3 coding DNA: TGTGCCAGCAGAGTAGCCTCAGATACGCAGTATTTT.

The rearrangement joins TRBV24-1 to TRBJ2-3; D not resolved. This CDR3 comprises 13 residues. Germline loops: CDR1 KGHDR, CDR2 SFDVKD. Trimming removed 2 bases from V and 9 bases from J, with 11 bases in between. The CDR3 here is CATSDSGLETQYF. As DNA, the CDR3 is TGTGCCACCAGTGATTCCGGGTTGGAGACGCAGTATTTT.

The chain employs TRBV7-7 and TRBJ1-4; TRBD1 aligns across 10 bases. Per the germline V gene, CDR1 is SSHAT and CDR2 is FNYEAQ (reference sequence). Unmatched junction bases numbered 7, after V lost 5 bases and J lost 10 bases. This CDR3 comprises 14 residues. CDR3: CASSTGQGSRKLFF. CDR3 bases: TGTGCCAGCAGCACGGGACAGGGGAGCCGAAAACTGTTTTTT.

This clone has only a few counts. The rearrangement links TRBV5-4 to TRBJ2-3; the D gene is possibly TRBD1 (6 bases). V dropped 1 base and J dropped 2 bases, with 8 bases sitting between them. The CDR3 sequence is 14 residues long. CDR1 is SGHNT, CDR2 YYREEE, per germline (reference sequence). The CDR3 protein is CASSLRDNTDTQYF. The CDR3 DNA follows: TGTGCCAGCAGCTTGCGGGACAACACAGATACGCAGTATTTT.

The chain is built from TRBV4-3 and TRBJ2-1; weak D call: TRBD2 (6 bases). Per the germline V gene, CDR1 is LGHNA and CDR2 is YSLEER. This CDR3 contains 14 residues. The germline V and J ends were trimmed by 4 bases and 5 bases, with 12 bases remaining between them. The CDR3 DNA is TGCGCCAGCAGCCCCGGGATAGCGGACAATGAGCAGTTCTTC. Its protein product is CASSPGIADNEQFF.

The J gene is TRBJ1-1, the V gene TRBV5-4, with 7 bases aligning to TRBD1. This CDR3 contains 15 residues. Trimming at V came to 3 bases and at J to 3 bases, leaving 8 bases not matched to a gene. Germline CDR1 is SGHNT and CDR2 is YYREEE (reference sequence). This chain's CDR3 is CASSSLAGGHTEAFF. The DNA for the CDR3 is TGTGCCAGCAGCTCCCTGGCAGGGGGGCACACTGAAGCTTTCTTT. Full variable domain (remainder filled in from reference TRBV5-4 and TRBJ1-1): ETGVTQSPTHLIKTRGQQVTLRCSSQSGHNTVSWYQQALGQGPQFIFQYYREEENGRGNFPPRFSGLQFPNYSSELNVNALELDDSALYLCASSSLAGGHTEAFFGQGTRLTVV.